One sample yielded the 12 T cell receptor beta chains listed below, sequenced in a study of T cell repertoires in cytomegalovirus infection. TCRdb ran MiXCR on the reads and lists one entry per CDR3 protein. The top ten clones hold under 30% of a sample with approximately 550,000 distinct CDR3 sequences, approximately 15% of them seen once. The sample taken for sequencing was CD8+ T cells from PBMCs. The receptor set was obtained from a human donor in good health (CMV status not recorded). Some clones in this sample may be carry-over from other donors' samples.

The rearrangement links TRBV5-4 to TRBJ2-1, with D possibly matching TRBD2 (5 bases). The V gene's germline CDR1 is SGHNT and CDR2 YYREEE (reference sequence). Trimming pared 3 bases from V and 8 bases from J, leaving 18 bases between. CDR3 length: 15 residues. This CDR3 reads CASSYPGTELDEQFF. CDR3 nucleotide sequence: TGTGCCAGCAGCTATCCGGGAACAGAACTCGATGAGCAGTTCTTC.

This clonotype was detected many times. The genes are TRBV12-3 or TRBV12-4 and TRBJ2-5; D is unresolved. The germline V and J ends were trimmed by 6 bases and 1 base, with 9 bases remaining between them. The CDR3 contains 13 residues. The CDR3 sequence: CASSSLIQETQYF. CDR3 coding DNA: TGTGCCAGCAGCTCACTAATCCAAGAGACCCAGTACTTC.

With respect to this clonotype: A much bigger clone sits one base away, suggesting this may be a read error. The chain combines TRBV19 with TRBJ2-1; TRBD1 matches 7 bases. The CDR3 is 15 amino acids. Germline V gene data show CDR1 as LNHDA and CDR2 as SQIVND (reference sequence). This CDR3 is CVSSPPGQVYNEQFF. The CDR3 DNA follows: TGTGTCAGTAGTCCCCCAGGACAGGTCTACAATGAGCAGTTCTTC.

This clonotype was seen ten or more times. The J gene is TRBJ2-1, the V gene TRBV7-8; TRBD2 is a possible D gene (6 bases). The V end was cut by 4 bases, the J end by 4 bases, with 17 bases between. CDR1 is SGHVS, CDR2 FQNEAQ, per germline. The CDR3 totals 16 residues. The CDR3 sequence: CASSYDPGLEYNEQFF. DNA for the CDR3: TGTGCCAGCAGCTACGACCCGGGACTGGAATACAATGAGCAGTTCTTC.

The chain couples TRBV6-1 to TRBJ2-7; no firm D call. Germline values: CDR1 MNHNS, CDR2 SASEGT. V was cut by 5 bases and J by 2 bases, with 19 bases left in between. There are 16 residues in the CDR3. The chain's CDR3 is CASSHSPRNPTYEQYF. The CDR3 nucleotides are TGTGCCAGCAGTCACTCTCCCCGGAATCCTACCTACGAGCAGTACTTC.

The table lists this clonotype with many counts. The V gene is TRBV7-6, the J gene TRBJ2-3; TRBD2 matches 7 bases. Germline CDR1 is SGHVS and CDR2 is FNYEAQ. V was clipped by 4 bases and J by 3 bases; unmatched bases: 7. The CDR3 loop spans 15 amino acids. CDR3 amino acids: CASSSLGLGTDTQYF. CDR3 in DNA: TGTGCCAGCAGCTCTCTAGGACTAGGGACAGATACGCAGTATTTT.

A few counts support this clonotype. The DNA of the CDR3 is TGTGCCAGCAGCGCTGGGACAGGGTGGGAGCAGTACTTC. Translated: CASSAGTGWEQYF. This chain uses TRBV7-9 with TRBJ2-7, with 9 bases identical to TRBD1. J was trimmed by 7 bases and V by 5 bases; bases with no gene match: 6. The CDR3 has 13 amino acids. Germline assignment: CDR1 SEHNR and CDR2 FQNEAQ (reference sequence).

This chain joins TRBV4-1 and TRBJ2-7; D ambiguous. CDR3 size: 16 residues. Trimming took off 0 bases at V and 6 bases at J, with 18 bases between the two ends. Germline assignment: CDR1 MGHRA and CDR2 YSYEKL. CDR3 loop: CASSQDPPPSKAEQYF. In DNA, the CDR3 is TGCGCCAGCAGCCAAGATCCCCCCCCCTCAAAGGCCGAGCAGTACTTC.

This clonotype has a handful of counts. This chain joins TRBV4-2 and TRBJ1-5; the D is unclear. Germline V gene data show CDR1 as LGHNA and CDR2 as YNFKEQ. The CDR3 totals 15 residues. Trimming stripped 4 bases from V and 3 bases from J, with 13 bases between. CDR3 loop: CASSPSLVNNQPQHF. The CDR3 DNA sequence: TGTGCCAGCAGCCCCTCCTTGGTGAACAATCAGCCCCAGCATTTT.

The table lists this clonotype with many counts. V and J are TRBV27 and TRBJ2-5; either TRBD1 or TRBD2 may fit D (5 bases each). Germline-derived CDR1 and CDR2 are MNHEY and SMNVEV (reference sequence). Between the trimmed V and J ends, which lost 6 bases and 4 bases, there was a span of 9 bases. This CDR3 comprises 12 residues. The CDR3: CASSRDGETQYF. In DNA form, the CDR3 reads TGTGCCAGCAGCAGGGACGGAGAGACCCAGTACTTC.

The J gene is TRBJ2-1, the V gene TRBV19; 9 bases align to TRBD2. The J segment lost 8 bases and the V segment lost 1 base, leaving 6 bases of the junction unmatched. CDR3 length equals 15 residues. Looked up from germline, CDR1 is LNHDA and CDR2 is SQIVND (reference sequence). CDR3 nucleotide sequence: TGTGCCAGTAGTATAGGGGCGGGGGGGCTCCATGAGCAGTTCTTC. It codes for CASSIGAGGLHEQFF.

In this sample, this clonotype turned up a few times. This chain joins TRBV29-1 and TRBJ2-5, with D tentatively TRBD1 (7 bases). The CDR3 sequence is 13 residues long. The germline V gene has CDR1 SQVTM and CDR2 ANQGSEA. The CDR3 bases are TGCAGTGTACGGACAGGAGGGAAGGAGACCCAGTACTTC. Translation: CSVRTGGKETQYF.